These 10 T cell receptor beta chains originate from one sample sequenced in a study of T cell changes during pregnancy in multiple sclerosis. This table comes from immunoSEQ multiplex PCR, and its TCRdb copy is limited to in-frame clones, with some not included. The repertoire includes around 71,000 clones, about 90% of them detected once, and roughly 1.6% sits in the top ten. Source: peripheral blood, taken after pregnancy. The receptor source for this set is a female donor with multiple sclerosis, enrolled in a pregnancy study.

The V and J genes are TRBV7-2 and TRBJ2-1; 11 positions match TRBD2. Unmatched junction bases numbered 5, after V lost 6 bases and J lost 4 bases. CDR3 length: 15 residues. The germline V gene encodes CDR1 SGHTA and CDR2 FQGNSA. The CDR3 nucleotides are TGTGCCAGCAGTGCCGGGACTAGCGGTTACAATGAGCAGTTCTTC. Translation gives CASSAGTSGYNEQFF.

CDR3 residues: CASSEAPGVNYGYTF. CDR3 sequence (DNA): TGTGCCAGCAGTGAAGCGCCGGGGGTTAACTATGGCTACACCTTC. V and J are TRBV6-1 and TRBJ1-2, with D possibly being TRBD1 (5 bases). Germline V gene data show CDR1 as MNHNS and CDR2 as SASEGT. V dropped 0 bases and J dropped 1 base, with 9 bases sitting between them. The CDR3 spans 15 residues.

The CDR3 loop reads CAWTPPRTEYGYTF. The CDR3, as DNA: TGTGCCTGGACTCCCCCCCGGACTGAATATGGCTACACCTTC. V gene TRBV30 combines with J gene TRBJ1-2; D unresolved. CDR3 length: 14 amino acids. The ends were cut back, 4 bases at V and 5 bases at J, with 17 bases in the middle. Germline-derived CDR1 and CDR2 are GTSNPN and SVGIG (reference sequence). Combining the CDR3 with reference TRBV30 and TRBJ1-2 gives the whole variable domain SQTIHQWPATLVQPVGSPLSLECTVEGTSNPNLYWYRQAAGRGLQLLFYSVGIGQISSEVPQNLSASRPQDRQFILSSKKLLLSDSGFYLCAWTPPRTEYGYTFGSGTRLTVV.

The chain has TRBV7-9 and TRBJ1-2; 10 bases match TRBD1. The CDR3 covers 13 residues. The junction had 6 bases not matched to a gene; V was cut back by 5 bases and J by 9 bases. CDR1 and CDR2 (germline): SEHNR, FQNEAQ (reference sequence). The chain's CDR3 is CASSPGTGERYTF. The DNA for the CDR3 is TGTGCCAGCAGCCCCGGGACAGGGGAGCGCTACACCTTC.

The CDR3 region has the DNA TGCAGCGTTGTACGAGACAGGGCATTGTTTGAGCAGTTCTTC. This gives the protein CSVVRDRALFEQFF. The genes are TRBV29-1 and TRBJ2-1; 7 nucleotides align to TRBD1. With V trimmed by 4 bases and J by 9 bases, 12 bases remained unmatched. The CDR3 is made up of 14 amino acids. Germline V gene sequence: CDR1 SQVTM, CDR2 ANQGSEA.

The chain is built from TRBV7-2 and TRBJ2-5; 10 positions match TRBD1. The CDR3 runs to 16 residues. V gave up 1 base and J gave up 5 bases; unmatched junction bases: 7. Germline V gene lookup returns CDR1 SGHTA and CDR2 FQGNSA. The CDR3, as DNA: TGTGCCAGCAGCTTAGTCTTGACAGGGGGCAGGGAGACCCAGTACTTC. Amino acids: CASSLVLTGGRETQYF.

The rearrangement links TRBV2 to TRBJ2-1; 10 bases match TRBD2. The CDR3 is made up of 16 amino acids. CDR1 is SNHLY and CDR2 is FYNNEI in the germline V gene. After removal of 5 bases from V and 4 bases from J, the junction contained 8 bases not matched to a gene. For the CDR3, the DNA is TGTGCCAGCAGTCTAAAAAGCGGGAGGGGTTACAATGAGCAGTTCTTC. Encoded protein: CASSLKSGRGYNEQFF. The full variable domain, rest sourced from reference TRBV2 and TRBJ2-1, is EPEVTQTPSHQVTQMGQEVILRCVPISNHLYFYWYRQILGQKVEFLVSFYNNEISEKSEIFDDQFSVERPDGSNFTLKIRSTKLEDSAMYFCASSLKSGRGYNEQFFGPGTRLTVL.

The gene calls are TRBV28 and TRBJ2-1; D may be TRBD2 (5 bases). This CDR3 region has 15 residues. CDR1 and CDR2 (germline): MDHEN, SYDVKM. V was shortened by 3 bases and J by 2 bases, with 11 bases between the two germline ends. The chain's CDR3 is CASSFVSSPYNEQFF. As DNA, the CDR3 is TGTGCCAGCAGTTTCGTTTCTAGCCCCTACAATGAGCAGTTCTTC.

The chain joins TRBV30 to TRBJ2-7; 15 bases line up with TRBD2. V dropped 3 bases and J dropped 3; count of bases not matched to a gene: 0. This CDR3 region has 14 residues. Germline V gene lookup returns CDR1 GTSNPN and CDR2 SVGIG (reference sequence). Here the CDR3 DNA reads TGTGCCTGGAGGGGACTAGCGGGGGGCTACGAGCAGTACTTC. This sequence encodes CAWRGLAGGYEQYF.

This clone came up once. V usage is TRBV27 and J usage is TRBJ2-7, with TRBD2 matching over 12 bases. Germline-derived CDR1 and CDR2 are MNHEY and SMNVEV (reference sequence). The CDR3 is 14 amino acids. After removal of 6 bases from V and 3 bases from J, the junction contained 3 bases not matched to a gene. The CDR3 spells CASRWTSGVYEQYF. CDR3 nucleotide sequence: TGTGCCAGCAGGTGGACTAGCGGGGTCTACGAGCAGTACTTC.